This T cell receptor (beta chain) was recorded in a study of CD8+ T cells in alopecia areata. About the study: Treated patients' severity was scored by percentage of affected scalp area.

It was cDNA, reverse transcribed from extracted RNA, that served as the sequencing template. Clones were read by immunoSEQ multiplex PCR, and TCRdb kept only the in-frame ones, dropping some. This table holds about 150,000 clones, about 51% found once. Treatment in this sample: oral pan-JAK inhibitor, 5-10 mg twice daily. Lesional scalp punch biopsies and peripheral blood were collected from alopecia areata patients. The sequences come from CD8+ T cells sorted from blood, collected at week 4, from a patient treated with tofacitinib. The TCR comes from a human donor with alopecia areata.

CDR3 amino acids: CAWSDRYNEQFF. The CDR3, as DNA: TGTGCCTGGAGTGATCGGTACAATGAGCAGTTCTTC. This chain connects TRBV30 to TRBJ2-1; D not resolved. Trimming stripped 1 base from V and 4 bases from J, with 5 bases between. Germline assignment: CDR1 GTSNPN and CDR2 SVGIG (reference sequence). There are 12 residues in the CDR3.